The clone carrying this T cell receptor beta chain was seen ten or more times. Its antigen is unknown. The data were obtained in a study of regulatory T cells in long-lasting Graves disease. The CDR3 has 13 amino acids. Germline CDR1 MNHNS, CDR2 SASEGT. Trimming at V came to 10 bases and at J to 1 base, leaving 3 bases not matched to a gene. CDR3 regions were amplified by Arm-PCR using iRepertoire HTBI primers to build TCR beta libraries. TCRdb recomputed calls from the multiplex PCR reads with MiXCR, one row per CDR3 protein. Of about 500,000 distinct CDR3 sequences in the sample, 16% were seen once. Described time point: newly diagnosed GD, antithyroid drugs for less than 3 months. TCR sequences were obtained from RNA taken from PBMCs. The study, taken as a whole, reports: Thyroid tissue was not sampled; only peripheral blood was.

These same records also appear under a second study, on T cells in Graves' hyperthyroidism and ophthalmopathy. That source adds: Diagnosis rested on symptoms, serum thyroxine and TRAb, thyroid ultrasound, and orbital computed tomography.

The sequence was obtained from a man aged 35 to 55 with Graves disease. This chain uses TRBV6-1 with TRBJ2-1, with 8 nucleotides matching TRBD1. Sequenced material: peripheral blood mononuclear cells (PBMCs), taken at new diagnosis, from a patient treated with antithyroid drugs. The CDR3 nucleotides read TGTGCCACCAGGACAGGGTCCTACAATGAGCAGTTCTTC. Its protein product is CATRTGSYNEQFF.